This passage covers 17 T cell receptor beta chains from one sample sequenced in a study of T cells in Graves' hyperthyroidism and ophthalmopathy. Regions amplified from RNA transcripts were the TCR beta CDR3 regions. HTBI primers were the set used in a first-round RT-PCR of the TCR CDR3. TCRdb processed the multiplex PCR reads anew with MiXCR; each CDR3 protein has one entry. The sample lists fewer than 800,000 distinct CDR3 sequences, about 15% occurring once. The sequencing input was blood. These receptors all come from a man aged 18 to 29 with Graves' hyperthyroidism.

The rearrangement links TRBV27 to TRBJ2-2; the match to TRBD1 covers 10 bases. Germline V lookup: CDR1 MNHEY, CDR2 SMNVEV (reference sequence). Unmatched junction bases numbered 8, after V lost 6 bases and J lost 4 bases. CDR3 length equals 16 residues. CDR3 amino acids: CASSRRDRGSTGELFF. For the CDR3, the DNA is TGTGCCAGCAGCCGAAGGGACAGGGGAAGCACCGGGGAGCTGTTTTTT.

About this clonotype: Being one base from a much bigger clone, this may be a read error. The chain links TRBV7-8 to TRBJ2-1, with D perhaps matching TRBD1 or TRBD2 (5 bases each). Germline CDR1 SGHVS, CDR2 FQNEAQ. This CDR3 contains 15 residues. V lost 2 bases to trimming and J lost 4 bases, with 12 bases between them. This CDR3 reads CASSLILGVYNEQFF. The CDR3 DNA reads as TGTGCCAGCAGCTTAATCTTGGGGGTTTACAATGAGCAGTTCTTC.

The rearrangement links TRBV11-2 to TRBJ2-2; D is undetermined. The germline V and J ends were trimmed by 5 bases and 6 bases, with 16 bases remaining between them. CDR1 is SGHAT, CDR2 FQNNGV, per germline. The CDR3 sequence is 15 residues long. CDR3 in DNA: TGTGCCAGCAGCCCCTGGACCACCCGAGCCGGGGAGCTGTTTTTT. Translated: CASSPWTTRAGELFF.

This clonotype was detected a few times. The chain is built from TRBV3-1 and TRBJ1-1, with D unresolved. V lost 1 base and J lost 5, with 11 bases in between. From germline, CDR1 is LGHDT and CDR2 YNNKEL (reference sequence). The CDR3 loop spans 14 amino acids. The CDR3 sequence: CASSQVPQTTEAFF. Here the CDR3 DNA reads TGTGCCAGCAGCCAAGTCCCCCAGACAACTGAAGCTTTCTTT.

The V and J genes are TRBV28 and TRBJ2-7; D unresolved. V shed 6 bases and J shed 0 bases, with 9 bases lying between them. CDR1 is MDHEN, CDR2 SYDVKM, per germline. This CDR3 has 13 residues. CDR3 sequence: CASSVGHSYEQYF. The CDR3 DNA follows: TGTGCCAGCAGCGTCGGCCACTCCTACGAGCAGTACTTC.

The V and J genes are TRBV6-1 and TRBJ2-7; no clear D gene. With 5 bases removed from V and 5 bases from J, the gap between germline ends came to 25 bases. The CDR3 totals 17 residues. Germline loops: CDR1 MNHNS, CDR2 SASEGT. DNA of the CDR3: TGTGCCAGCAGTCCTCCACATGATTGGCGTCCCGTCCACGAGCAGTACTTC. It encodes CASSPPHDWRPVHEQYF.

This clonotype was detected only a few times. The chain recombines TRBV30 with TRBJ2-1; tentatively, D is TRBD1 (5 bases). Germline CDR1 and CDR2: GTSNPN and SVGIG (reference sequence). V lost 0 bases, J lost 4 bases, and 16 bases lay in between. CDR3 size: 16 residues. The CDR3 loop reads CAWSVDGARLYNEQFF. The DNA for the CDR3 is TGTGCCTGGAGTGTTGATGGGGCGCGGCTGTACAATGAGCAGTTCTTC.

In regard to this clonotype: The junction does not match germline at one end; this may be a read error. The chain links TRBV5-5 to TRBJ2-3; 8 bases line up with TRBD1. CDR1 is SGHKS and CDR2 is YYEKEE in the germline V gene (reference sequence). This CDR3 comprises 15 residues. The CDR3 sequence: CANSGRDRNTDTQYF. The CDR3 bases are TGTGCCAACAGCGGACGGGACAGGAACACAGATACGCAGTATTTT.

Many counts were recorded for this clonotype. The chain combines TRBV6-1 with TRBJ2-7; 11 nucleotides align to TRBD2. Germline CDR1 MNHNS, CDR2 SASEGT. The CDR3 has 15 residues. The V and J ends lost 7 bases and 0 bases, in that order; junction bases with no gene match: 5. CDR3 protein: CASKLAGAYSYEQYF. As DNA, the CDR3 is TGTGCCAGCAAACTAGCGGGAGCTTACTCCTACGAGCAGTACTTC.

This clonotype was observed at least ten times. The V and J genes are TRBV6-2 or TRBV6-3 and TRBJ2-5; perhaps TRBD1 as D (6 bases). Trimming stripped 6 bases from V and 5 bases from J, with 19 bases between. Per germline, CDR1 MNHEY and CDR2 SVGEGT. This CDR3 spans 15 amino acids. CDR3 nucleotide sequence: TGTGCCAGCAGCAGTTTACAGGGCTTTGTGGAGACCCAGTACTTC. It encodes CASSSLQGFVETQYF.

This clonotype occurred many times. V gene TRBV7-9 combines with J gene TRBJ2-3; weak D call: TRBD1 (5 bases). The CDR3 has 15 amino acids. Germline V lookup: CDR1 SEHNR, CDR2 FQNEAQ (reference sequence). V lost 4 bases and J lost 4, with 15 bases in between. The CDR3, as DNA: TGTGCCAGCAGCTCGATTCAGGGCAGGGCAGATACGCAGTATTTT. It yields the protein CASSSIQGRADTQYF.

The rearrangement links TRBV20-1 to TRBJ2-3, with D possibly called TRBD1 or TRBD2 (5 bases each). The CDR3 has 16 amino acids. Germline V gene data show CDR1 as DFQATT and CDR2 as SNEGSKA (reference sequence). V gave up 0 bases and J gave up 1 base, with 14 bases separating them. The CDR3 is CSARDSGRSGTDTQYF. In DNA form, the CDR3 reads TGCAGTGCTAGAGACTCGGGGCGATCGGGCACAGATACGCAGTATTTT.

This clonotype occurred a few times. The CDR3 DNA is TGCGCCAGCAGCTTGGAAGGATTGTCCATTCAGTACTTC. This translates into CASSLEGLSIQYF. The chain joins TRBV5-1 to TRBJ2-4; D unclear. Trimming removed 0 bases at V and 9 bases at J, with 10 bases between. This CDR3 has 13 residues. Germline V gene sequence: CDR1 SGHRS, CDR2 YFSETQ. Full variable domain (remainder filled in from reference TRBV5-1 and TRBJ2-4): KAGVTQTPRYLIKTRGQQVTLSCSPISGHRSVSWYQQTPGQGLQFLFEYFSETQRNKGNFPGRFSGRQFSNSRSEMNVSTLELGDSALYLCASSLEGLSIQYFGAGTRLSVL.

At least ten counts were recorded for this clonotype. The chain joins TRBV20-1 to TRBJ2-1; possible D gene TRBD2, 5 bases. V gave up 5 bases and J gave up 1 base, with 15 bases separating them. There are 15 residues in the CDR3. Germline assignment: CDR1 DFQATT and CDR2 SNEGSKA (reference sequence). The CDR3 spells CSADYGSASYNEQFF. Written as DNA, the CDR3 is TGCAGTGCTGACTACGGTTCAGCGTCCTACAATGAGCAGTTCTTC.

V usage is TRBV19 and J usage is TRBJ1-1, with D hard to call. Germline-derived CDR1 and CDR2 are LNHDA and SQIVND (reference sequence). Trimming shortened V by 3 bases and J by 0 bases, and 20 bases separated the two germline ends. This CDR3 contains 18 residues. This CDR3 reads CASSILVLRERMNTEAFF. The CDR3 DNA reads TGTGCCAGTAGTATCCTGGTCTTGAGGGAACGAATGAACACTGAAGCTTTCTTT.

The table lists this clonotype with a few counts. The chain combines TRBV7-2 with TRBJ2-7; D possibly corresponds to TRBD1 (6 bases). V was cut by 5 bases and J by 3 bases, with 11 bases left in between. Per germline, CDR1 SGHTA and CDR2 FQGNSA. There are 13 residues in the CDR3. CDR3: CASSQDSNYEQYF. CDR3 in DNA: TGTGCCAGCAGCCAGGACAGCAACTACGAGCAGTACTTC.

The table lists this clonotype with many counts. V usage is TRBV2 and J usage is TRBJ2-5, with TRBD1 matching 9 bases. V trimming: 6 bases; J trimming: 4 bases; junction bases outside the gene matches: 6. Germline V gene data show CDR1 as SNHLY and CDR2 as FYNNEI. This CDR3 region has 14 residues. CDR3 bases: TGTGCCAGCAGCCCTGACAGGGGGGGAGAGACCCAGTACTTC. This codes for CASSPDRGGETQYF.